A selection of T cell receptor beta chains follows, all from one sample in a study of blood T cell repertoires in COVID-19. TCRdb keeps only in-frame clones here, not all; method: immunoSEQ multiplex PCR. The sample shows just under 90,000 clones, about two thirds of them seen only once. Sequencing used peripheral blood. The source is a woman aged 80 or over with acute or convalescent COVID-19. CDR3s include the opening cysteine and the closing phenylalanine or tryptophan. The D gene is left open where the match is weak. Not all rows give a size; the values are once, few, many and, for expanded clones, a class.

clone size: few
J gene: TRBJ1-3
V gene: TRBV7-2
D gene: TRBD1
CDR3 protein: CASSRDRGRNTIYF
CDR3 DNA: TGTGCCAGCAGCCGGGACAGGGGGCGAAACACCATATATTTT

clone size: -
J gene: TRBJ2-7
V gene: TRBV5-4
D gene: TRBD2
CDR3 protein: CASQARGGGGSGEQYF
CDR3 DNA: TGTGCCAGCCAGGCTCGGGGCGGGGGAGGTTCGGGCGAGCAGTACTTC

clone size: -
J gene: TRBJ2-3
V gene: TRBV7-9
D gene: TRBD2
CDR3 protein: CASSFGAGVTDTQYF
CDR3 DNA: TGTGCCAGCAGCTTCGGGGCGGGGGTCACAGATACGCAGTATTTT

clone size: -
J gene: TRBJ2-1
V gene: TRBV3-1/TRBV3-2
D gene: TRBD2
CDR3 protein: CASSQNLAGVSFQFF
CDR3 DNA: TGTGCCAGCAGCCAGAATCTAGCGGGGGTTTCTTTCCAGTTCTTC

clone size: -
J gene: TRBJ2-1
V gene: TRBV28
D gene: -
CDR3 protein: CASSLDRPNEQFF
CDR3 DNA: TGTGCCAGCAGTTTAGACAGGCCCAATGAGCAGTTCTTC

clone size: -
J gene: TRBJ1-5
V gene: TRBV6-2/TRBV6-3
D gene: -
CDR3 protein: CASSYEGASQPQHF
CDR3 DNA: TGTGCCAGCAGTTACGAAGGGGCATCTCAGCCCCAGCATTTT

clone size: -
J gene: TRBJ1-2
V gene: TRBV10-3
D gene: -
CDR3 protein: CAISEPDRDSYGYTF
CDR3 DNA: TGTGCCATCAGTGAGCCCGACCGTGACAGTTATGGCTACACCTTC

clone size: -
J gene: TRBJ1-5
V gene: TRBV5-1
D gene: TRBD1
CDR3 protein: CASSQDRGGQPQHF
CDR3 DNA: TGCGCCAGCAGTCAGGACAGGGGCGGTCAGCCCCAGCATTTT

clone size: -
J gene: TRBJ1-2
V gene: TRBV12-3/TRBV12-4
D gene: -
CDR3 protein: CASSSGLQPTTF
CDR3 DNA: TGTGCCAGCAGCAGTGGGTTACAGCCGACCACCTTC

clone size: -
J gene: TRBJ1-2
V gene: TRBV12-3/TRBV12-4
D gene: -
CDR3 protein: CASKDFYGYTF
CDR3 DNA: TGTGCCAGCAAGGACTTCTATGGCTACACCTTC

clone size: -
J gene: TRBJ1-6
V gene: TRBV4-2
D gene: TRBD1
CDR3 protein: CASSQAPDRVGSSPLHF
CDR3 DNA: TGTGCCAGCAGCCAAGCCCCAGACAGGGTCGGAAGTTCACCCCTCCACTTT

clone size: -
J gene: TRBJ1-2
V gene: TRBV7-9
D gene: -
CDR3 protein: CASSPGEAGYTF
CDR3 DNA: TGTGCCAGCAGCCCTGGGGAGGCTGGCTACACCTTC

clone size: -
J gene: TRBJ1-3
V gene: TRBV27
D gene: -
CDR3 protein: CASSISGNTIYF
CDR3 DNA: TGTGCCAGCAGCATCTCTGGAAACACCATATATTTT

clone size: -
J gene: TRBJ1-2
V gene: TRBV7-3
D gene: -
CDR3 protein: CASSPVGGNYGYTF
CDR3 DNA: TGTGCCAGCAGCCCAGTGGGGGGTAACTATGGCTACACCTTC

clone size: -
J gene: TRBJ1-1
V gene: TRBV4-1
D gene: TRBD1
CDR3 protein: CASSRILDRGNTEAFF
CDR3 DNA: TGCGCCAGCAGCCGAATCTTAGACAGGGGGAACACTGAAGCTTTCTTT

clone size: -
J gene: TRBJ1-2
V gene: TRBV29-1
D gene: TRBD1
CDR3 protein: CSVAGQGHGYTF
CDR3 DNA: TGCAGCGTGGCAGGACAGGGGCATGGCTACACCTTC

clone size: few
J gene: TRBJ1-4
V gene: TRBV28
D gene: TRBD1
CDR3 protein: CASSPRGWATNEKLFF
CDR3 DNA: TGTGCCAGCAGTCCCAGGGGGTGGGCAACTAATGAAAAACTGTTTTTT

clone size: -
J gene: TRBJ1-2
V gene: TRBV30
D gene: TRBD1
CDR3 protein: CAWSVPQGAVDYGYTF
CDR3 DNA: TGTGCCTGGAGTGTTCCCCAGGGGGCTGTGGACTATGGCTACACCTTC

clone size: -
J gene: TRBJ1-1
V gene: TRBV11-2
D gene: -
CDR3 protein: CASSLGQGNTEAFF
CDR3 DNA: TGTGCCAGCAGCTTAGGGCAGGGGAACACTGAAGCTTTCTTT

clone size: -
J gene: TRBJ2-3
V gene: TRBV19
D gene: -
CDR3 protein: CASSIDLDTQYF
CDR3 DNA: TGTGCCAGTAGTATAGATCTAGATACGCAGTATTTT

clone size: once
J gene: TRBJ1-1
V gene: TRBV10-3
D gene: TRBD1
CDR3 protein: CAISSTGQVFGTPEAFF
CDR3 DNA: TGTGCCATCAGTTCGACAGGGCAAGTATTTGGTACTCCTGAAGCTTTCTTT

clone size: -
J gene: TRBJ2-7
V gene: TRBV29-1
D gene: TRBD1
CDR3 protein: CSVEAGTGGYEQYF
CDR3 DNA: TGCAGCGTTGAGGCCGGGACAGGGGGTTACGAGCAGTACTTC

clone size: -
J gene: TRBJ2-7
V gene: TRBV2
D gene: TRBD2
CDR3 protein: CASSDTASGISSYEQYF
CDR3 DNA: TGTGCCAGCAGTGATACCGCTAGCGGAATAAGCTCCTACGAGCAGTACTTC

clone size: -
J gene: TRBJ1-4
V gene: TRBV28
D gene: TRBD1
CDR3 protein: CAILAEDRVNEKLFF
CDR3 DNA: TGTGCCATCTTAGCGGAGGACAGGGTTAATGAAAAACTGTTTTTT

clone size: -
J gene: TRBJ2-5
V gene: TRBV15
D gene: -
CDR3 protein: CATSRDRRFQETQYF
CDR3 DNA: TGTGCCACCAGCAGAGATCGCAGGTTCCAAGAGACCCAGTACTTC

clone size: few
J gene: TRBJ1-6
V gene: TRBV5-1
D gene: -
CDR3 protein: CASSLALGRHSPLHF
CDR3 DNA: TGCGCCAGCAGCTTGGCCTTGGGGCGGCATTCACCCCTCCACTTT

clone size: few
J gene: TRBJ1-2
V gene: TRBV2
D gene: TRBD1
CDR3 protein: CASSDDRGIVYGYTF
CDR3 DNA: TGTGCCAGCAGTGATGACAGGGGGATCGTCTATGGCTACACCTTC

clone size: -
J gene: TRBJ1-1
V gene: TRBV5-1
D gene: -
CDR3 protein: CASSLEIAVNTEAFF
CDR3 DNA: TGCGCCAGCAGCTTGGAAATTGCGGTGAACACTGAAGCTTTCTTT

clone size: -
J gene: TRBJ1-5
V gene: TRBV28
D gene: TRBD1
CDR3 protein: CASSSTGTNQPQHF
CDR3 DNA: TGTGCCAGCAGTTCGACAGGGACCAATCAGCCCCAGCATTTT

clone size: -
J gene: TRBJ1-2
V gene: TRBV3-1/TRBV3-2
D gene: TRBD1
CDR3 protein: CASSPTGGTYGYTF
CDR3 DNA: TGTGCCAGCAGCCCGACAGGGGGAACCTATGGCTACACCTTC

clone size: -
J gene: TRBJ1-3
V gene: TRBV3-1/TRBV3-2
D gene: -
CDR3 protein: CASGLQGSGNTIYF
CDR3 DNA: TGTGCCAGCGGTTTGCAGGGGTCTGGAAACACCATATATTTT

clone size: once
J gene: TRBJ1-4
V gene: TRBV7-9
D gene: -
CDR3 protein: CASSPMGSNEKLFF
CDR3 DNA: TGTGCCAGCAGCCCCATGGGCAGTAATGAAAAACTGTTTTTT

clone size: few
J gene: TRBJ2-7
V gene: TRBV28
D gene: -
CDR3 protein: CASSLPTASDEQYF
CDR3 DNA: TGTGCCAGCAGTTTACCAACAGCCTCCGACGAGCAGTACTTC

clone size: -
J gene: TRBJ1-2
V gene: TRBV19
D gene: TRBD1
CDR3 protein: CASRTKTGTYGYTF
CDR3 DNA: TGTGCCAGTAGGACGAAGACAGGGACCTATGGCTACACCTTC

clone size: -
J gene: TRBJ2-3
V gene: TRBV4-3
D gene: -
CDR3 protein: CASSQASTGGTDTQYF
CDR3 DNA: TGCGCCAGCAGCCAAGCGTCGACAGGAGGCACAGATACGCAGTATTTT

clone size: -
J gene: TRBJ2-2
V gene: TRBV30
D gene: -
CDR3 protein: CAWARAGTGELFF
CDR3 DNA: TGTGCCTGGGCCAGGGCAGGGACCGGGGAGCTGTTTTTT

clone size: few
J gene: TRBJ1-4
V gene: TRBV4-3
D gene: TRBD1
CDR3 protein: CASSQSPQGDEEKLFF
CDR3 DNA: TGCGCCAGCAGCCAATCCCCCCAGGGGGATGAAGAAAAACTGTTTTTT

clone size: once
J gene: TRBJ1-1
V gene: TRBV5-4
D gene: TRBD1
CDR3 protein: CASSAGTGSEAFF
CDR3 DNA: TGTGCCAGCAGTGCTGGGACAGGGAGTGAAGCTTTCTTT

clone size: -
J gene: TRBJ1-6
V gene: TRBV7-2
D gene: -
CDR3 protein: CASSLRASPDAPLHF
CDR3 DNA: TGTGCCAGCAGCTTGCGGGCCTCACCTGATGCACCCCTCCACTTT

clone size: -
J gene: TRBJ1-1
V gene: TRBV6-2/TRBV6-3
D gene: -
CDR3 protein: CASSYSRVVEAFF
CDR3 DNA: TGTGCCAGCAGTTACTCGAGGGTGGTTGAAGCTTTCTTT

clone size: -
J gene: TRBJ1-1
V gene: TRBV7-9
D gene: TRBD1
CDR3 protein: CASSLWDRGTEAFF
CDR3 DNA: TGTGCCAGCAGCCTATGGGACAGGGGCACTGAAGCTTTCTTT

clone size: -
J gene: TRBJ2-2
V gene: TRBV7-3
D gene: -
CDR3 protein: CASRPSGGSGELFF
CDR3 DNA: TGTGCCAGCAGGCCTTCGGGGGGCTCCGGGGAGCTGTTTTTT

clone size: few
J gene: TRBJ2-3
V gene: TRBV5-1
D gene: -
CDR3 protein: CASSLERRADTQYF
CDR3 DNA: TGCGCCAGCAGCTTGGAAAGACGGGCAGATACGCAGTATTTT

clone size: -
J gene: TRBJ1-4
V gene: TRBV18
D gene: -
CDR3 protein: CASSPSSTIEKLFF
CDR3 DNA: TGTGCCAGCTCACCGTCATCCACTATTGAAAAACTGTTTTTT

clone size: many
J gene: TRBJ1-5
V gene: TRBV3-1/TRBV3-2
D gene: TRBD1
CDR3 protein: CASSPYRGSNQPQHF
CDR3 DNA: TGTGCCAGCAGCCCCTACAGGGGTAGCAATCAGCCCCAGCATTTT

clone size: -
J gene: TRBJ1-2
V gene: TRBV3-1/TRBV3-2
D gene: -
CDR3 protein: CASSKNRDPIYGYTF
CDR3 DNA: TGTGCCAGCAGCAAGAACAGGGATCCGATATATGGCTACACCTTC

clone size: -
J gene: TRBJ1-5
V gene: TRBV19
D gene: -
CDR3 protein: CASSRQNNQPQHF
CDR3 DNA: TGTGCCAGTAGTAGGCAGAACAATCAGCCCCAGCATTTT

clone size: -
J gene: TRBJ2-1
V gene: TRBV6-2/TRBV6-3
D gene: TRBD2
CDR3 protein: CASSYSLAGGYNEQFF
CDR3 DNA: TGTGCCAGCAGTTACTCTCTAGCGGGGGGGTACAATGAGCAGTTCTTC

clone size: -
J gene: TRBJ1-6
V gene: TRBV5-1
D gene: TRBD1
CDR3 protein: CASSLEEDRFPLHF
CDR3 DNA: TGCGCCAGCAGCTTGGAGGAGGACAGGTTTCCCCTCCACTTT

clone size: -
J gene: TRBJ2-7
V gene: TRBV15
D gene: -
CDR3 protein: CATSSRDSLKREQYF
CDR3 DNA: TGTGCCACCAGCTCGCGGGACAGCCTAAAAAGGGAGCAGTACTTC

clone size: -
J gene: TRBJ2-1
V gene: TRBV18
D gene: TRBD2
CDR3 protein: CASSPPSGGTYNEQFF
CDR3 DNA: TGTGCCAGCTCACCACCGAGCGGGGGGACCTACAATGAGCAGTTCTTC

clone size: -
J gene: TRBJ2-7
V gene: TRBV5-6
D gene: -
CDR3 protein: CASSSFRGAAYEQYF
CDR3 DNA: TGTGCCAGCAGCTCTTTCAGGGGGGCCGCCTACGAGCAGTACTTC

clone size: -
J gene: TRBJ1-2
V gene: TRBV29-1
D gene: TRBD1
CDR3 protein: CSPDRVPYGYTF
CDR3 DNA: TGCAGCCCCGACAGGGTCCCCTATGGCTACACCTTC

clone size: once
J gene: TRBJ2-5
V gene: TRBV7-9
D gene: -
CDR3 protein: CASSAIKAGSGQETQYF
CDR3 DNA: TGTGCCAGCAGCGCCATCAAAGCGGGCAGCGGCCAAGAGACCCAGTACTTC

clone size: few
J gene: TRBJ1-5
V gene: TRBV2
D gene: -
CDR3 protein: CASGGSGNQPQHF
CDR3 DNA: TGTGCCTCGGGGGGGTCGGGCAATCAGCCCCAGCATTTT

clone size: -
J gene: TRBJ1-3
V gene: TRBV30
D gene: -
CDR3 protein: CAWSVRLQGRGNTIYF
CDR3 DNA: TGTGCCTGGAGTGTACGGCTCCAGGGCAGGGGAAACACCATATATTTT

clone size: -
J gene: TRBJ1-4
V gene: TRBV5-5
D gene: -
CDR3 protein: CASSFERGLEFF
CDR3 DNA: TGTGCCAGCAGCTTTGAACGGGGACTAGAATTTTTT

clone size: -
J gene: TRBJ1-5
V gene: TRBV28
D gene: -
CDR3 protein: CASSLGVGGIDQPQHF
CDR3 DNA: TGTGCCAGCAGTTTAGGGGTTGGGGGCATAGATCAGCCCCAGCATTTT

clone size: -
J gene: TRBJ2-3
V gene: TRBV11-1
D gene: TRBD1
CDR3 protein: CASSVGQGATDTQYF
CDR3 DNA: TGTGCCAGCAGCGTCGGACAGGGGGCAACAGATACGCAGTATTTT